The rows below give T cell receptor beta chains drawn from one sample of a study of blood T cells in healthy people across ages. TCRdb called the 5' RACE reads again in MiXCR, with one record for every CDR3 protein. The repertoire holds over 1,500,000 distinct CDR3 sequences, with about 50% as singletons. Sequencing was performed on blood. These receptors all come from a woman in her thirties or forties in good health. The CDR3 runs from the conserved cysteine through the conserved F or W. D genes are given only for firm matches. The listing skips clone size in some rows; elsewhere it reads once, few, many or a size class.

j_call clone_size cdr3_length d_call v_call cdr3_nt cdr3_aa
TRBJ2-7 NA 15 NA TRBV15 TGTGCCACCAGCAGAGATCCGGAGTCTAGTGACGAGCAGTACTTC CATSRDPESSDEQYF
TRBJ1-6 NA 14 NA TRBV12-3/TRBV12-4 TGTGCCAGCAGTTTAAAGGGGGGGAATTCACCCCTCCACTTT CASSLKGGNSPLHF
TRBJ2-3 once 15 TRBD2 TRBV6-4 TGTGCCAGCAGACGTAGCGGGGGCCCAACAGATACGCAGTATTTT CASRRSGGPTDTQYF
TRBJ2-1 NA 14 NA TRBV5-6 TGTGCCAGCACCTCGGGTTGGCCCCACAATGAGCAGTTCTTC CASTSGWPHNEQFF
TRBJ1-4 few 13 NA TRBV4-3 TGCGCCAGCAGCCTATCGACTGGAGAAAAACTGTTTTTT CASSLSTGEKLFF
TRBJ2-5 NA 16 NA TRBV12-3/TRBV12-4 TGTGCCAGCAGTTTATATGGCAGCCAGTACCAAGAGACCCAGTACTTC CASSLYGSQYQETQYF
TRBJ2-5 few 12 NA TRBV12-3/TRBV12-4 TGTGCCAGCAGTTTTACCCCCTCCGAGGAGTACTTC CASSFTPSEEYF
TRBJ2-3 NA 12 NA TRBV28 TGTGCCAGCAGGATTCAAGGTGGCACGCAGTATTTT CASRIQGGTQYF
TRBJ1-2 NA 12 NA TRBV29-1 TGCAGCGTTGATATGGCTAACTATGGCTACACCTTC CSVDMANYGYTF
TRBJ1-5 few 14 TRBD1 TRBV6-5 TGTGCCAGCAGTCCCCGACAGGGACATCAGCCCCAGCATTTT CASSPRQGHQPQHF
TRBJ1-5 NA 14 NA TRBV12-3/TRBV12-4 TGTGCCAGCAGTTTCCAGGTTAGCAATCAGCCCCAGCATTTT CASSFQVSNQPQHF
TRBJ2-7 NA 15 TRBD1 TRBV3-1 TGTGCCAGCAGCCAGGCCAGGGGGCGTTTGGGGGAGCAGTACTTC CASSQARGRLGEQYF
TRBJ2-3 NA 17 TRBD2 TRBV6-6 TGTGCCAGCAGTTACGGGGGGCTAGCGGGGGGCACAGATACGCAGTATTTT CASSYGGLAGGTDTQYF
TRBJ2-3 few 14 NA TRBV12-3/TRBV12-4 TGTGCCAGCAGTAGGGACGGACCCACAGATACGCAGTATTTT CASSRDGPTDTQYF
TRBJ2-4 few 16 NA TRBV28 TGTGCCAGCACCCCCGGGGGTAGGGGGGCCAAAAACATTCAGTACTTC CASTPGGRGAKNIQYF
TRBJ2-1 NA 14 NA TRBV11-2 TGTGCCAGCAGCTTAGAAAGCGGTTACAATGAGCAGTTCTTC CASSLESGYNEQFF
TRBJ2-7 few 14 TRBD2 TRBV14 TGTGCCAGCAGCGCACTAAGTACTAGCGCAGAGCAGTACTTC CASSALSTSAEQYF
TRBJ2-3 once 17 NA TRBV7-2 TGTGCCAGCAGCTCTAGAGGGCGGGGGCCAACCACAGATACGCAGTATTTT CASSSRGRGPTTDTQYF
TRBJ2-3 NA 17 TRBD2 TRBV28 TGTGCCAGCAGTTTCCCCCCTAGCGGGGTGTTCACAGATACGCAGTATTTT CASSFPPSGVFTDTQYF
TRBJ2-7 many 14 TRBD2 TRBV20-1 TGCAGTGCCGAAACTAGCGGGGCTTTTTACGAGCAGTACTTC CSAETSGAFYEQYF
TRBJ2-1 few 14 NA TRBV27 TGTGCCAGCACCGAAAGGGTGGGCTACAATGAGCAGTTCTTC CASTERVGYNEQFF
TRBJ2-3 few 14 NA TRBV4-3 TGCGCCAGCAGCCAAGATAACAGGGTAGATACGCAGTATTTT CASSQDNRVDTQYF
TRBJ2-7 once 16 TRBD2 TRBV7-2 TGTGCCAGCAGCTTATGGTTTAGCGGGGACTCCTACGAGCAGTACTTC CASSLWFSGDSYEQYF
TRBJ2-4 NA 16 TRBD2 TRBV7-3 TGTGCCAGCAGCGCCGGGACTAGCGGGGGGGCAATTCGTCAGTACTTC CASSAGTSGGAIRQYF
TRBJ2-3 NA 14 NA TRBV5-4 TGTGCCAGCAGCTCCGCGTTTAACACAGATACGCAGTATTTT CASSSAFNTDTQYF
TRBJ2-7 NA 15 NA TRBV7-9 TGTGCCAGCAGCTTGGAAGGATACAGGAAATACGAGCAGTACTTC CASSLEGYRKYEQYF
TRBJ1-2 once 13 NA TRBV28 TGTGCCAGCAGTTTGGCCCCCCCTTATGGCTACACCTTC CASSLAPPYGYTF
TRBJ1-2 once 14 NA TRBV2 TGTGCCAGCAGTGATTTGGGGGTCCCCTATGGCTACACCTTC CASSDLGVPYGYTF
TRBJ1-6 once 13 NA TRBV20-1 TGCAGTGCTAGAAATCTTAGGGATTCACCCCTCCACTTT CSARNLRDSPLHF
TRBJ1-2 NA 13 NA TRBV7-9 TGTGCCAGCAGCTTAGACCCCGGGGAAGGCTACACCTTC CASSLDPGEGYTF
TRBJ2-1 NA 15 NA TRBV12-3/TRBV12-4 TGTGCCAGCAGTTTTAGGCCAGTTAATCAGAATGAGCAGTTCTTC CASSFRPVNQNEQFF
TRBJ1-4 NA 16 NA TRBV20-1 TGCAGTGTCCCCCCGGCGGTAGAGGCAACTAATGGAAAACTGTTTTTT CSVPPAVEATNGKLFF
TRBJ2-5 NA 13 TRBD2 TRBV2 TGTGCCAGCACAGGCGGGAGTCTAGAGACCCAGTACTTC CASTGGSLETQYF
TRBJ1-2 NA 15 TRBD1 TRBV28 TGTGCCAGCAGTGGGGTGACAGGGGCGGTTTATGGCTACACCTTC CASSGVTGAVYGYTF
TRBJ2-7 NA 15 TRBD2 TRBV27 TGTGCCAGCAGCTGTAGCGGGATAAGCTCCTACGAGCAGTACTTC CASSCSGISSYEQYF
TRBJ1-1 NA 13 NA TRBV12-3/TRBV12-4 TGTGCTATCCATGGGGATTTGGACACTGAAGCTTTCTTT CAIHGDLDTEAFF
TRBJ2-3 NA 15 NA TRBV20-1 TGCAGTGCCATACCCGCGGGTTTAAGCACAGATACGCAGTATTTT CSAIPAGLSTDTQYF
TRBJ2-1 NA 17 NA TRBV4-2 TGTGCCAGCAGCCAAGATTTAGACTTGCGGAGGGGACGTGAGCAGTTCTTC CASSQDLDLRRGREQFF
TRBJ1-5 few 15 TRBD1 TRBV7-2 TGTGCCAGCAGCTTCTACAGGGGTGGGAATCAGCCCCAGCATTTT CASSFYRGGNQPQHF
TRBJ2-5 few 14 TRBD2 TRBV2 TGTGCCAGCAGTAAAGCGGGGGGCAAAGAGACCCAGTACTTC CASSKAGGKETQYF
TRBJ2-7 NA 16 TRBD2 TRBV7-2 TGTGTCAGCAGCTTAGCGAGAAGCGGGGGGGCCAACGAGCAGTACTTC CVSSLARSGGANEQYF
TRBJ2-5 NA 12 NA TRBV7-2 TGTGCCAGCAGCAAACAGGCGGAGACCCAGTACTTC CASSKQAETQYF
TRBJ2-1 NA 12 NA TRBV12-3/TRBV12-4 TGTGCCAGCAGTTTACCTAAGCGGGAGCAGTTCTTC CASSLPKREQFF
TRBJ1-2 few 15 NA TRBV6-2/TRBV6-3 TGTGCCAGCAGTTACCGGGCAGCAGGGATCTATGGCTACACCTTC CASSYRAAGIYGYTF
TRBJ2-1 once 11 NA TRBV12-3/TRBV12-4 TGTGCCAGCAGTCGGACAGAGAAGCAGTTCTTC CASSRTEKQFF
TRBJ2-5 NA 12 NA TRBV20-1 TGCAGTGCTAGAGAGGTATTGGAGACCCAGTACTTC CSAREVLETQYF
TRBJ2-7 NA 15 TRBD1 TRBV27 TGTGCCAGCAGTTTCCTAGGGGGCGATACCTACGAGCAGTACTTC CASSFLGGDTYEQYF
TRBJ2-1 NA 17 TRBD2 TRBV20-1 TGCAGTGCTATCCCGTTTGGTAGCGGGGCGGTACACAATGAGCAGTTCTTC CSAIPFGSGAVHNEQFF
TRBJ2-7 NA 15 NA TRBV3-1 TGTGCCAGCAGCCCGTTTGGGAGGAGCTCCTACGAGCAGTACTTC CASSPFGRSSYEQYF
TRBJ1-5 NA 20 TRBD1 TRBV4-2 TGTGCCAGCAGCCAAGATCCCGTAGGGGGCACAGGGTTTCGCAATCAGCCCCAGCATTTT CASSQDPVGGTGFRNQPQHF
TRBJ1-1 NA 14 NA TRBV29-1 TGCAGCGTTGTCCCCACAGGGAGGAACACTGAAGCTTTCTTT CSVVPTGRNTEAFF
TRBJ2-5 NA 12 NA TRBV18 TGTGCCAGCTCACCCACTCAAGAGACCCGGTACTTC CASSPTQETRYF
TRBJ2-7 NA 13 NA TRBV10-3 TGTGCCATCAGTGCGACAGCAACCAATGAGCAGTACTTC CAISATATNEQYF
TRBJ1-1 NA 11 NA TRBV2 TGTGCGAGCCCTGGGGGCACTGAAGCTTTCTTT CASPGGTEAFF
TRBJ2-5 NA 15 NA TRBV14 TGTGCCAGCAGCCAAGATCTTGGCAGACTGCAGGACCAGTACTTC CASSQDLGRLQDQYF
TRBJ2-7 NA 17 TRBD1 TRBV7-8 TGTGCCAGCAGCTTAGCATTGGGGACAGGGGCCGCCTACGAGCAGTACTTC CASSLALGTGAAYEQYF
TRBJ2-3 NA 17 TRBD2 TRBV28 TGTGCCAGCAGTCCAGGGACTAGCGGGGGGCGAACAGATACGCAGTATTTT CASSPGTSGGRTDTQYF
TRBJ1-2 once 12 NA TRBV9 TGTGCCAGCGGGGGCCCGCGCGGGGGCTACACCTTC CASGGPRGGYTF
TRBJ2-5 NA 18 TRBD1 TRBV4-3 TGCGCCAGCAGCCCCTGGACAGGAGATTTCGAGTACCAAGAGACCCAGTACTTC CASSPWTGDFEYQETQYF
TRBJ2-3 NA 16 TRBD2 TRBV20-1 TGCAGTGCTAGAGATTTGAGACTAGCGGCCACGGATACGCAGTATTTT CSARDLRLAATDTQYF